The next 5 T cell receptor beta chains were all read from a single sample in a study of blood T cells in healthy people across ages. A second 7 to 11 cycle PCR used barcoded and J-beta primers. TCRdb re-derived calls from the 5' RACE reads in MiXCR, one entry per CDR3 protein. The sample shows more than 900,000 distinct CDR3 sequences, approximately 25% of them seen only once. The sample was also linked to a second study, of T cells of mothers and their children.

Sample: blood. The receptors shown here come from a girl aged 2-9 years in good health.

This clonotype was seen a handful of times. The chain couples TRBV12-3 or TRBV12-4 to TRBJ2-1; 8 bases map to TRBD1. V dropped 10 bases and J dropped 15; count of bases not matched to a gene: 17. CDR3 length equals 13 residues. The CDR3 spells CATTGGTFDWTFF. CDR3 nucleotide sequence: TGTGCCACCACAGGGGGGACCTTCGACTGGACGTTCTTC.

The chain is built from TRBV24-1 and TRBJ2-5; 14 bases align to TRBD2. Matching the DNA end better, TRBJ2-7 makes the J call doubtful. The germline gives CDR1 KGHDR, CDR2 SFDVKD. This CDR3 has 15 amino acids. The CDR3 here is CATSGGTSGSYEQYF. In nucleotides, the CDR3 is TGTGCCACCAGTGGGGGGACTAGCGGGAGTTACGAGCAGTACTTC.

The J gene is TRBJ2-3, the V gene TRBV10-3; D not resolved. The CDR3 extends over 14 amino acids. V dropped 11 bases and J dropped 0 bases, with 15 bases sitting between them. In germline, CDR1 is ENHRY, CDR2 SYGVKD. The CDR3 nucleotides are TGTGCCTCAGGAAGGTCGGCTAGCACAGATACGCAGTATTTT. Amino acids: CASGRSASTDTQYF.

This clonotype was observed a few times. The V and J genes are TRBV12-5 and TRBJ2-7, with D possibly being TRBD2 (6 bases). This CDR3 is built from 15 residues. Germline CDR1 reads LGHNT; CDR2 reads FRNRAP. V lost 2 bases, J lost 3 bases, and 14 bases lay in between. This chain's CDR3 is CASGLWREPYYEQYF. The DNA of the CDR3 is TGTGCTAGTGGTTTGTGGAGGGAACCATACTACGAGCAGTACTTC.

This clonotype has just a few counts. The genes are TRBV29-1 and TRBJ1-1; D uncertain. V gave up 0 bases and J gave up 1 base, with 9 bases separating them. The CDR3 spans 14 residues. Germline CDR1 reads SQVTM; CDR2 reads ANQGSEA. This chain's CDR3 is CSVEDPAENTEAFF. The CDR3 DNA reads as TGCAGCGTTGAAGATCCGGCGGAGAACACTGAAGCTTTCTTT.